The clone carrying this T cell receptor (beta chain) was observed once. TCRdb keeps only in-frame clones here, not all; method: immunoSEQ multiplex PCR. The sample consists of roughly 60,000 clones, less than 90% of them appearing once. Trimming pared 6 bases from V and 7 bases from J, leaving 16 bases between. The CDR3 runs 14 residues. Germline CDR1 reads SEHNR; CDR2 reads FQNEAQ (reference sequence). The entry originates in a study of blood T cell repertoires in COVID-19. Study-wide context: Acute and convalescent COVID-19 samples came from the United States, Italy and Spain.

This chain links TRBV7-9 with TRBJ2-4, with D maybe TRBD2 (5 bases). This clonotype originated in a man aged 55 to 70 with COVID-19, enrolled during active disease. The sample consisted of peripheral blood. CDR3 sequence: CASSRKRVGNIQYF. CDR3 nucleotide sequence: TGTGCCAGCAGTAGGAAGAGGGTCGGCAACATTCAGTACTTC.